What follows are 19 T cell receptor beta chains derived from one specimen sequenced in a study of lymphopenia after photon versus proton radiotherapy. The protocol was immunoSEQ multiplex PCR, while the TCRdb copy is restricted to in-frame clones and leaves out a portion. This sample has roughly 23,000 clones, with around 90% found just once. The sequencing here drew on peripheral blood, taken from a patient treated with proton-based radiotherapy. These TCRs come from a woman in her 70s with pancreatic cancer. Some clones in this sample may be carry-over from other donors' samples.

The genes are TRBV19 and TRBJ2-1, with unresolved D. The CDR3 sequence is 14 residues long. Germline assignment: CDR1 LNHDA and CDR2 SQIVND (reference sequence). Trimming cost V 2 bases and J 9 bases, with 14 bases left between them. The CDR3 nucleotides read TGTGCCAGTAGTATAAACATCGGAGAGAGTGAGCAGTTCTTC. The encoded protein is CASSINIGESEQFF.

The V call is TRBV7-2, the J call TRBJ1-4; 10 bases align to TRBD1. Germline values: CDR1 SGHTA, CDR2 FQGNSA. V dropped 3 bases and J dropped 5; count of bases not matched to a gene: 0. This CDR3 spans 14 amino acids. The CDR3 spells CASSLDRGNEKLFF. Written as DNA, the CDR3 is TGTGCCAGCAGCTTGGACAGGGGGAATGAAAAACTGTTTTTT.

V and J are TRBV11-2 and TRBJ2-7; D is ambiguous. Per germline, CDR1 SGHAT and CDR2 FQNNGV. V lost 5 bases, J lost 2 bases, and 16 bases lay in between. This CDR3 region has 15 residues. This CDR3 reads CASSPTVGVTYEQYF. CDR3 DNA sequence: TGTGCCAGCAGCCCCACCGTTGGAGTCACCTACGAGCAGTACTTC.

The CDR3 reads CASSQDLRQGDLAKNIQYF. The CDR3 nucleotides are TGCGCCAGCAGCCAAGATTTGAGACAGGGGGATTTAGCCAAAAACATTCAGTACTTC. The chain carries TRBV4-1 and TRBJ2-4; TRBD1 matches 9 bases. In germline, CDR1 is MGHRA, CDR2 YSYEKL. The CDR3 is 19 amino acids. The junction had 9 bases not matched to a gene; V was cut back by 0 bases and J by 0 bases.

The rearrangement links TRBV28 to TRBJ1-1; 8 nucleotides match TRBD1. The CDR3 runs 16 residues. Trimming removed 5 bases from V and 0 bases from J; junction bases left unmatched: 8. Germline CDR1 reads MDHEN; CDR2 reads SYDVKM. The chain's CDR3 is CASSTRTGQVNTEAFF. In DNA, the CDR3 is TGTGCCAGCAGTACGCGTACGGGACAGGTGAACACTGAAGCTTTCTTT.

The chain uses TRBV28 and TRBJ1-1, with D unclear. This CDR3 region has 13 residues. CDR1 MDHEN and CDR2 SYDVKM come from the germline V gene. Trimming left V 2 bases short and J 6 bases short, with 10 bases between. CDR3 in amino acids: CASSLGGPPEAFF. For the CDR3, the DNA is TGTGCCAGCAGTTTAGGAGGTCCTCCTGAAGCTTTCTTT. The full variable domain, in which reference TRBV28 and TRBJ1-1 provide the parts outside the CDR3, is DVKVTQSSRYLVKRTGEKVFLECVQDMDHENMFWYRQDPGLGLRLIYFSYDVKMKEKGDIPEGYSVSREKKERFSLILESASTNQTSMYLCASSLGGPPEAFFGQGTRLTVV.

The table lists this clone with a count of one. This rearrangement joins TRBV10-1 to TRBJ2-1; TRBD2 might be the D (5 bases). Germline loops: CDR1 WNHNN, CDR2 SYGVQD (reference sequence). V was shortened by 5 bases and J by 9 bases, with 14 bases between the two germline ends. There are 13 residues in the CDR3. CDR3 in DNA: TGCGCCAGCAGTCACGGACTGCCTTTTGAGCAGTTCTTC. It yields the protein CASSHGLPFEQFF.

The chain carries TRBV29-1 and TRBJ2-7, with 9 nucleotides matching TRBD1. Germline CDR1 SQVTM, CDR2 ANQGSEA. CDR3 length equals 15 residues. V lost 1 base and J lost 3; bases outside the gene matches: 7. The CDR3 region has the DNA TGCAGCGTTGAAGCGCCGGGACAGGGATTCTACGAGCAGTACTTC. Translated: CSVEAPGQGFYEQYF.

This sequence joins TRBV5-6 and TRBJ2-3, with D perhaps matching TRBD2 (6 bases). CDR1 and CDR2 (germline): SGHDT, YYEEEE. The CDR3 is 14 residues long. Trimming took 5 bases from V and 4 from J, leaving 14 bases between them. The CDR3 coding sequence is TGTGCCAGCAGGGCTAGCACGGGGGCAGATACGCAGTATTTT. It is translated as CASRASTGADTQYF.

The chain combines TRBV18 with TRBJ2-2; D may be TRBD2 (6 bases). V gave up 2 bases and J gave up 4 bases, with 14 bases separating them. This CDR3 is built from 16 residues. Looked up from germline, CDR1 is KGHSH and CDR2 is LQKENI. CDR3 protein: CASSPGSGEVTGELFF. The CDR3 nucleotides read TGTGCCAGCTCACCAGGTTCGGGGGAAGTCACCGGGGAGCTGTTTTTT. The full variable domain, with the rest looked up from reference TRBV18 and TRBJ2-2, is NAGVMQNPRHLVRRRGQEARLRCSPMKGHSHVYWYRQLPEEGLKFMVYLQKENIIDESGMPKERFSAEFPKEGPSILRIQQVVRGDSAAYFCASSPGSGEVTGELFFGEGSRLTVL.

The rearrangement joins TRBV5-4 to TRBJ2-3; a possible D gene is TRBD1 (6 bases). The CDR3 consists of 13 residues. Germline CDR1 and CDR2: SGHNT and YYREEE (reference sequence). V lost 0 bases to trimming and J lost 6 bases, with 8 bases between them. CDR3: CASSLDRDDTQYF. The CDR3 DNA is TGTGCCAGCAGCTTGGACAGGGACGATACGCAGTATTTT.

This clone came up a few times. The CDR3 DNA follows: TGTGCCAGCAGCTCCGGGACAGGGTATCAGCCCCAGCATTTT. Translation gives CASSSGTGYQPQHF. The gene calls are TRBV7-9 and TRBJ1-5; TRBD1 agrees at 9 bases. The germline V gene encodes CDR1 SEHNR and CDR2 FQNEAQ (reference sequence). J lost 5 bases, V lost 4 bases, and 3 bases had no gene match. The CDR3 runs 14 residues.

The V call is TRBV6-1, the J call TRBJ2-7; D is undetermined. V lost 0 bases and J lost 0, with 3 bases in between. This CDR3 contains 13 residues. Germline CDR1 and CDR2: MNHNS and SASEGT. CDR3 DNA: TGTGCCAGCAGTGAAGCAGACTCCTACGAGCAGTACTTC. It is translated as CASSEADSYEQYF.

The J gene is TRBJ2-7, the V gene TRBV7-2, with 8 bases aligning to TRBD2. Germline trimming cut 7 bases from V and 4 bases from J; bases unmatched to any gene: 15. There are 16 residues in the CDR3. From germline, CDR1 is SGHTA and CDR2 FQGNSA. CDR3 sequence reads: CASTPSLAGMRYEQYF. The CDR3 DNA reads TGTGCCAGCACCCCGTCCCTAGCGGGTATGAGGTACGAGCAGTACTTC.

The rearrangement joins TRBV12-1 to TRBJ2-7; TRBD1, the table's D call, lacks a check against the DNA. TRBV12-1 is a pseudogene locus. The CDR3 extends over 14 amino acids. CDR3 protein: CASSFGHEPYEQYF. The DNA of the CDR3 is TGTGCCAGCAGCTTTGGACATGAGCCCTACGAGCAGTACTTC.

The V gene is TRBV4-2, the J gene TRBJ2-1; 11 nucleotides agree with TRBD2. This CDR3 has 14 amino acids. Trimming took 0 bases from V and 12 from J; bases not matched to a gene: 4. Germline V gene lookup returns CDR1 LGHNA and CDR2 YNFKEQ. The CDR3, as DNA: TGTGCCAGCAGCCAAGATACTAGCGGGAGTCGGCAGTTCTTC. It is translated as CASSQDTSGSRQFF.

This clone has just one count. This rearrangement joins TRBV9 to TRBJ2-4; 7 nucleotides agree with TRBD2. The J segment lost 5 bases and the V segment lost 7 bases, leaving 9 bases of the junction unmatched. There are 14 residues in the CDR3. The germline V gene encodes CDR1 SGDLS and CDR2 YYNGEE. CDR3 region: CASGKGGTENIQYF. CDR3 nucleotides: TGTGCCAGCGGAAAGGGAGGGACGGAAAACATTCAGTACTTC.

This chain uses TRBV25-1 with TRBJ1-2, with D possibly TRBD1 on 6 matching bases. The CDR3 contains 14 residues. Per germline, CDR1 MGHDK and CDR2 SYGVNS. V lost 1 base and J 3 bases, leaving 9 bases between the germline ends. CDR3: CASSEWGHHYGYTF. CDR3 coding DNA: TGTGCCAGCAGTGAATGGGGACACCACTATGGCTACACCTTC.

This clone was observed a few times. CDR3 sequence: CASSYSVGREDTIYF. Written as DNA, the CDR3 is TGTGCCAGCAGTTACTCGGTGGGCAGGGAAGACACCATATATTTT. The genes are TRBV6-6 and TRBJ1-3, with a tentative D call TRBD1 (5 bases). Trimming left V 0 bases short and J 8 bases short, with 14 bases between. Per the germline V gene, CDR1 is MNHNY and CDR2 is SVGAGI (reference sequence). CDR3 length: 15 amino acids.